A single sample gave rise to the 12 T cell receptor beta chains below, sequenced in a study of blood T cell repertoires in COVID-19. The data were produced by immunoSEQ multiplex PCR, yet TCRdb's version contains in-frame clones alone and is incomplete. There are about 81,000 clones in the sample; just over 85% occur only once, and more than 4.5% lies in the top ten. Sequencing was carried out using peripheral blood. The receptor set was obtained from a woman of 80 years or more with acute or convalescent COVID-19.

This chain's CDR3 is CASRRTDGTEAFF. Written as DNA, the CDR3 is TGTGCCAGTAGGCGGACAGATGGCACTGAAGCTTTCTTT. This chain uses TRBV19 with TRBJ1-1; D is possibly TRBD1 (6 bases). CDR1 LNHDA and CDR2 SQIVND come from the germline V gene (reference sequence). Trimming stripped 6 bases from V and 4 bases from J, with 12 bases between. The CDR3 consists of 13 residues.

This chain connects TRBV7-2 to TRBJ2-2; 7 bases fit TRBD1. Germline V lookup: CDR1 SGHTA, CDR2 FQGNSA. The CDR3 sequence is 17 residues long. J gave up 2 bases and V 4 bases, and 10 bases lay outside the gene matches. CDR3 DNA sequence: TGTGCCAGCAGCTCGTCCCCGACAGGGATCAACACCGGGGAGCTGTTTTTT. Translating gives CASSSSPTGINTGELFF.

The rearrangement links TRBV18 to TRBJ1-1; TRBD1 matches at 7 bases. The germline V gene encodes CDR1 KGHSH and CDR2 LQKENI. The CDR3 is made up of 13 amino acids. Unmatched junction bases numbered 2, after V lost 2 bases and J lost 5 bases. CDR3 in amino acids: CASSPAGGTEAFF. The CDR3 DNA reads TGTGCCAGCTCACCAGCAGGGGGAACTGAAGCTTTCTTT.

V usage is TRBV28 and J usage is TRBJ1-1, with D possibly being TRBD1 (5 bases). This CDR3 contains 13 residues. V shed 7 bases and J shed 1 base, with 10 bases lying between them. CDR1 MDHEN and CDR2 SYDVKM come from the germline V gene. CDR3 sequence: CASTRTRNTEAFF. In nucleotides, the CDR3 is TGTGCCAGCACTAGGACAAGGAACACTGAAGCTTTCTTT.

This clone has just a few counts. This sequence joins TRBV13 and TRBJ2-2, with 10 bases lining up with TRBD2. V was pared by 0 bases and J by 6 bases, with 4 bases of the junction left unmatched. The CDR3 loop spans 16 amino acids. In germline, CDR1 is PRHDT, CDR2 FYEKMQ (reference sequence). The CDR3 sequence is CASSLGLAGVSGELFF. Here the CDR3 DNA reads TGTGCCAGCAGCTTAGGCCTAGCGGGAGTGTCCGGGGAGCTGTTTTTT.

The rearrangement joins TRBV19 to TRBJ2-2; D is unclear. The CDR3 loop spans 15 amino acids. CDR1 is LNHDA, CDR2 SQIVND, per germline (reference sequence). The V gene lost 7 bases and the J gene lost 0 bases, with 12 bases spanning the gap. The CDR3 bases are TGTGCCAGTATCCCCCCCAGGCCGAACACCGGGGAGCTGTTTTTT. As protein: CASIPPRPNTGELFF.

This clone has just a few counts. The V call is TRBV12-3 or TRBV12-4, the J call TRBJ2-1, with D hard to call. Trimming stripped 6 bases from V and 5 bases from J, with 5 bases between. The CDR3 runs to 11 residues. CDR3 nucleotide sequence: TGTGCCAGCAGGAGAGACAATGAGCAGTTCTTC. Protein sequence: CASRRDNEQFF.

The chain uses TRBV7-2 and TRBJ2-3, with 10 bases matching TRBD2. Germline values: CDR1 SGHTA, CDR2 FQGNSA. The CDR3 runs 13 residues. J gave up 9 bases and V 5 bases, and 5 bases lay outside the gene matches. CDR3 in amino acids: CASSQQTSGTQYF. DNA for the CDR3: TGTGCCAGCAGCCAACAGACTAGCGGGACGCAGTATTTT.

The rearrangement joins TRBV4-1 to TRBJ1-2; D is unresolved. V was shortened by 1 base and J by 2 bases, with 11 bases between the two germline ends. The CDR3 has 15 amino acids. In germline, CDR1 is MGHRA, CDR2 YSYEKL. CDR3 amino acids: CASSQGTGWNYGYTF. The CDR3 bases are TGCGCCAGCAGCCAAGGGACGGGATGGAACTATGGCTACACCTTC.

The rearrangement joins TRBV27 to TRBJ1-2; 7 bases align to TRBD1. V was clipped by 3 bases and J by 5 bases; unmatched bases: 3. Germline CDR1 and CDR2: MNHEY and SMNVEV (reference sequence). The CDR3 sequence is 13 residues long. CDR3 residues: CASSFAGGYGYTF. The CDR3 DNA reads TGTGCCAGCAGTTTCGCAGGGGGATATGGCTACACCTTC.

The rearrangement links TRBV19 to TRBJ1-1; D gene uncertain. The germline V and J ends were trimmed by 6 bases and 7 bases, with 18 bases remaining between them. The CDR3 has 14 amino acids. The germline CDR1 and CDR2 sequences are LNHDA and SQIVND (reference sequence). This chain's CDR3 is CASRPQERALEAFF. The CDR3 region has the DNA TGTGCCAGTAGACCCCAAGAGAGGGCGCTTGAAGCTTTCTTT. Variable domain in full (rest from reference TRBV19 and TRBJ1-1): DGGITQSPKYLFRKEGQNVTLSCEQNLNHDAMYWYRQDPGQGLRLIYYSQIVNDFQKGDIAEGYSVSREKKESFPLTVTSAQKNPTAFYLCASRPQERALEAFFGQGTRLTVV.

The chain employs TRBV4-3 and TRBJ2-7; 7 bases align to TRBD2. J lost 1 base, V lost 1 base, and 7 bases had no gene match. Germline CDR1 reads LGHNA; CDR2 reads YSLEER. The CDR3 covers 16 residues. The CDR3 DNA follows: TGCGCCAGCAGCCAAGTGGTCGGGGGGAGTTCCTACGAGCAGTACTTC. It specifies CASSQVVGGSSYEQYF.